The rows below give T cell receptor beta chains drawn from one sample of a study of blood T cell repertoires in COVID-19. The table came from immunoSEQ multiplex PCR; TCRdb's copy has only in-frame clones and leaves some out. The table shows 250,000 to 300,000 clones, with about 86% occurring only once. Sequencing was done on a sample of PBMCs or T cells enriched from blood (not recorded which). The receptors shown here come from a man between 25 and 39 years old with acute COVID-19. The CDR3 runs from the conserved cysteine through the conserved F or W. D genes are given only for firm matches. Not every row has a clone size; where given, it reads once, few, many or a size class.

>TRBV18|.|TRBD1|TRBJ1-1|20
TGTGCCAGCTCACCAAACTTATTCGGGACAGGGGGCGCTAAGGGCACTGAAGCTTTCTTT
CASSPNLFGTGGAKGTEAFF
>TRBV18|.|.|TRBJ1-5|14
TGTGCCAGCTCCCGGACAGATAGCAATCAGCCCCAGCATTTT
CASSRTDSNQPQHF
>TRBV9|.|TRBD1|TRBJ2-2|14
TGTGCCAGCTCGGACAGGACGAACACCGGGGAGCTGTTTTTT
CASSDRTNTGELFF
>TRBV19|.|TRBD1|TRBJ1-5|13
TGTGCCACCAAGGACAGGGTCGGTCAGCCCCAGCATTTT
CATKDRVGQPQHF
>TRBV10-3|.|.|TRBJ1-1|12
TGTGCCATCAGTGCAGTTAACACTGAAGCTTTCTTT
CAISAVNTEAFF
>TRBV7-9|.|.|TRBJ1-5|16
TGTGCCAGCAGCCGTTACAGGGTAGGTGGCAATCAGCCCCAGCATTTT
CASSRYRVGGNQPQHF
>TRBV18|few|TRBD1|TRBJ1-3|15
TGTGCCAGCTCACCGGACAGGGTAAAGAAAAACACCATATATTTT
CASSPDRVKKNTIYF
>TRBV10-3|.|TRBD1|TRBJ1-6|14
TGTGCCATCCAGGGGGGACAGACTAATTCACCCCTCCACTTT
CAIQGGQTNSPLHF
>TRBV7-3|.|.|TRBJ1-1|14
TGTGCCAGCAGCTTATCCGGGTCCGGCGCTGAAGCTTTCTTT
CASSLSGSGAEAFF
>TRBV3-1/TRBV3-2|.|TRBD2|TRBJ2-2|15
TGTGCCAGCAGAGGGACTAGCCGTAGCACCGGGGAGCTGTTTTTT
CASRGTSRSTGELFF
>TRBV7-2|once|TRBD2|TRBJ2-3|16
TGTGCCAGCAGCTCCGGGACTAGCGGGAGTCCCTATACGCAGTATTTT
CASSSGTSGSPYTQYF
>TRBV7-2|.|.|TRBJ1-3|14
TGTGCCAGCAGCTTACGCAGGGGTGGAAACACCATATATTTT
CASSLRRGGNTIYF
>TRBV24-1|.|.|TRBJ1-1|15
TGTGCCACCAGTGATTCCAAGAAATGGGGCTCTGAAGCTTTCTTT
CATSDSKKWGSEAFF
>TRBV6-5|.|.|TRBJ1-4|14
TGTGCCAGCAGACCAGGCCCGACTAATGAAAAACTGTTTTTT
CASRPGPTNEKLFF
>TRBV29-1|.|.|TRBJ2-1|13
TGCAGCGCCGACTACCTCTCCTACAATGAGCAGTTCTTC
CSADYLSYNEQFF
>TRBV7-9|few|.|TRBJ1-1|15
TGTGCCAGCAGCCTTGCTGTAGGGGTGAACACTGAAGCTTTCTTT
CASSLAVGVNTEAFF
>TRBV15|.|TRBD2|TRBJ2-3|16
TGTGCCACCAGCAGAGAATTGTCTAGCGGGGCAGATACGCAGTATTTT
CATSRELSSGADTQYF
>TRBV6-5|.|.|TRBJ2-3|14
TGTGCCAGCAGGATACACAGGGGCACAGATACGCAGTATTTT
CASRIHRGTDTQYF
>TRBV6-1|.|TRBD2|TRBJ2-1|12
TGTGCCAGCAGTGAGCGGGGGGTTGAGCAGTTCTTC
CASSERGVEQFF
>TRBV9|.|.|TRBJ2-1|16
TGTGCCAGCAGCGGAGGTCAGGGAAGGGGTTCCAATGAGCAGTTCTTC
CASSGGQGRGSNEQFF
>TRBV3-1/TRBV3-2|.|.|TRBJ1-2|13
TGTGCCAGCAGCCCAGGACAGAACTATGGCTACACCTTC
CASSPGQNYGYTF
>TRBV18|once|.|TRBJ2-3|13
TGTGCCAGCTCACCAGGTTATTCCGGGGTTCAGTATTTT
CASSPGYSGVQYF
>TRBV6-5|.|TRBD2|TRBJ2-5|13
TGTGGGGTAGCGGGCGGCCGACTGTATAGCCAGTACTTC
CGVAGGRLYSQYF
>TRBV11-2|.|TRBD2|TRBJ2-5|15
TGTGCCAGCAGCCCCGGGACTAGCGGGAGGGAGACCCAGTACTTC
CASSPGTSGRETQYF
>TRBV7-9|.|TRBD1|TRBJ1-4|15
TGTGCCAGCAGCCCCTCGGGACAGAGTAATGAAAAACTGTTTTTT
CASSPSGQSNEKLFF
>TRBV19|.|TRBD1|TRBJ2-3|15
TGTGCCAGTAGCCGGAGGACAGGGACGACAGATACGCAGTATTTT
CASSRRTGTTDTQYF
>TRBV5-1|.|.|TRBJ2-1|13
TGTGCCAGCAGGAATACTAGCACCGATGAGCAGTTCTTC
CASRNTSTDEQFF
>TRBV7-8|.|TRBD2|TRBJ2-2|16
TGTGCCAGCAGCAGGACTAGCGGGACTTTAGGAGGGGAGCTGTTTTTT
CASSRTSGTLGGELFF
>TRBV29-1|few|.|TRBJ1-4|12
TGCAGCGTCATGCGGGGGCGGGAAAAACTGTTTTTT
CSVMRGREKLFF